Below are 19 T cell receptor beta chains sequenced from a single sample in a study of cytomegalovirus exposure and HLA in healthy donors. With 60 Vbeta and 13 Jbeta primers, the PCR was carried out. TCRdb keeps only in-frame clones here, not all; method: immunoSEQ multiplex PCR. The sample contains about 180,000 clones, roughly four fifths of which appear only once. The sample consisted of PBMCs. All receptors come from a woman between 50 and 59 years old in good health and CMV-seronegative.

In regard to this clone: This sample also contains other DNA sequences that code for the same CDR3. The genes are TRBV27 and TRBJ2-7; TRBD1 might be the D (6 bases). Trimming left V 5 bases short and J 2 bases short, with 10 bases between. The CDR3 extends over 13 amino acids. The germline CDR1 and CDR2 sequences are MNHEY and SMNVEV (reference sequence). The CDR3 region is CASSLDSTYEQYF. In nucleotides, the CDR3 is TGTGCCAGCAGTCTGGACAGTACCTACGAGCAGTACTTC.

The rearrangement uses TRBV6-5 and TRBJ1-5, with D perhaps matching TRBD1 (5 bases). With 4 bases removed from V and 4 bases from J, the gap between germline ends came to 11 bases. In germline, CDR1 is MNHEY, CDR2 SVGAGI. The CDR3 has 14 residues. CDR3 DNA sequence: TGTGCCAGCAGTTCCCTTCAGGGAAATCAGCCCCAGCATTTT. Amino acid sequence: CASSSLQGNQPQHF.

The chain employs TRBV28 and TRBJ1-5, with D possibly matching TRBD1 (5 bases). Germline CDR1 is MDHEN and CDR2 is SYDVKM. The CDR3 contains 14 residues. The CDR3 DNA follows: TGTCCCCCTCGGCCGGACAAGGGTAATCAGCCCCAGCATTTT. Translation gives CPPRPDKGNQPQHF.

The chain uses TRBV10-2 and TRBJ1-2; tentative D call: TRBD1 (6 bases). Germline V gene sequence: CDR1 WSHSY, CDR2 SAAADI. V was shortened by 7 bases and J by 4 bases, with 19 bases between the two germline ends. The CDR3 is made up of 15 amino acids. CDR3: CASTTGDTSSYGYTF. In nucleotides, the CDR3 is TGCGCCAGCACCACTGGGGACACCTCTTCCTATGGCTACACCTTC.

The chain joins TRBV5-5 to TRBJ1-5; 8 bases fit TRBD1. Trimming took 2 bases from V and 5 from J; bases not matched to a gene: 9. CDR1 is SGHKS, CDR2 YYEKEE, per germline (reference sequence). The length of the CDR3 is 16 residues. The DNA of the CDR3 is TGTGCCAGCAGCTTACTCCTGACAGGGGCCGATCAGCCCCAGCATTTT. It yields the protein CASSLLLTGADQPQHF. Full variable domain (rest looked up from reference TRBV5-5 and TRBJ1-5): DAGVTQSPTHLIKTRGQQVTLRCSPISGHKSVSWYQQVLGQGPQFIFQYYEKEERGRGNFPDRFSARQFPNYSSELNVNALLLGDSALYLCASSLLLTGADQPQHFGDGTRLSIL.

The chain joins TRBV5-1 to TRBJ1-4; TRBD1 is a possible D gene (6 bases). Trimming removed 5 bases from V and 3 bases from J, with 14 bases in between. CDR3 length: 15 residues. CDR1 and CDR2 from the germline V gene are SGHRS and YFSETQ. This chain's CDR3 is CASSSPDRSNEKLFF. The CDR3 DNA reads as TGCGCCAGCAGTTCACCAGACAGGTCTAATGAAAAACTGTTTTTT.

This clone appeared a few times. The rearrangement links TRBV2 to TRBJ2-7; D is possibly TRBD1 (5 bases). Germline V gene data show CDR1 as SNHLY and CDR2 as FYNNEI. The CDR3 consists of 15 residues. V gave up 7 bases and J gave up 2 bases, with 18 bases separating them. In DNA, the CDR3 is TGTGCCAGCAACGAAGGGGAAGGGATTACCTACGAGCAGTACTTC. It encodes CASNEGEGITYEQYF.

On this clone: Other DNA sequences within the sample encode an identical CDR3. The J gene is TRBJ2-7, the V gene TRBV5-4, with 11 bases aligning to TRBD2. This CDR3 comprises 16 residues. The V gene end was trimmed by 0 bases and the J gene end by 6 bases; junction bases not matched to a gene: 8. Germline CDR1 is SGHNT and CDR2 is YYREEE (reference sequence). For the CDR3, the DNA is TGTGCCAGCAGCTTGGCCGCGGCTAGCGGGAGGCTCGAGCAGTACTTC. It is translated as CASSLAAASGRLEQYF. The complete variable domain, with remaining parts taken from reference TRBV5-4 and TRBJ2-7, reads ETGVTQSPTHLIKTRGQQVTLRCSSQSGHNTVSWYQQALGQGPQFIFQYYREEENGRGNFPPRFSGLQFPNYSSELNVNALELDDSALYLCASSLAAASGRLEQYFGPGTRLTVT.

J is TRBJ1-2 and V is TRBV28, with 8 positions matching TRBD1. Germline V gives CDR1 MDHEN, CDR2 SYDVKM. The CDR3 covers 22 residues. V lost 6 bases to trimming and J lost 3 bases; unmatched junction nucleotides: 30. This CDR3 is CASSPLTLTVDRGMVLDYGYTF. CDR3 sequence (DNA): TGTGCCAGCAGCCCCTTGACACTCACGGTAGACAGGGGTATGGTATTAGACTATGGCTACACCTTC.

The CDR3 DNA is TGTGCCACCAGCAGAGCCGGGACAGGGGGCCATGGCTACACCTTC. Translation gives CATSRAGTGGHGYTF. The chain combines TRBV15 with TRBJ1-2; 12 bases align to TRBD1. V shed 1 base and J 6 bases; nucleotides not matched to a gene: 3. The CDR3 loop spans 15 amino acids. The germline gives CDR1 LNHNV, CDR2 YYDKDF (reference sequence).

The gene calls are TRBV19 and TRBJ1-2, with 9 bases aligning to TRBD1. Per germline, CDR1 LNHDA and CDR2 SQIVND (reference sequence). Trimming removed 6 bases from V and 8 bases from J; junction bases left unmatched: 7. This CDR3 has 13 residues. The CDR3: CASRRGQGSGYTF. The CDR3 DNA sequence: TGTGCCAGTAGAAGGGGACAGGGAAGCGGCTACACCTTC.

The chain joins TRBV7-2 to TRBJ2-5, with TRBD1 matching over 7 bases. The tail of the sequence fits TRBJ2-7 better, so the J call may be wrong. From germline, CDR1 is SGHTA and CDR2 FQGNSA. The CDR3 is made up of 14 amino acids. CDR3 nucleotide sequence: TGTGCCAGCAGCCTGACAGGGTCTTCTTACGAGCAGTACTTC. Protein: CASSLTGSSYEQYF.

The gene calls are TRBV6-1 and TRBJ1-5; D not certain. The CDR3 length is 14 residues. CDR1 is MNHNS, CDR2 SASEGT, per germline. Trimming took 1 base from V and 4 from J, leaving 8 bases between them. This CDR3 reads CASSEGLVNQPQHF. Here the CDR3 DNA reads TGTGCCAGCAGTGAAGGATTAGTAAATCAGCCCCAGCATTTT.

This rearrangement joins TRBV2 to TRBJ2-7; TRBD1 matches at 9 bases. CDR3 size: 20 residues. The germline gives CDR1 SNHLY, CDR2 FYNNEI. The V and J ends lost 2 bases and 1 base, in that order; junction bases with no gene match: 18. CDR3 region: CASSERRDREKALRSYEQYF. CDR3 nucleotide sequence: TGTGCCAGCAGTGAACGTCGGGACAGGGAAAAGGCCCTACGTTCCTACGAGCAGTACTTC.

Only a few counts were recorded for this clone. The chain recombines TRBV4-3 with TRBJ1-1; D is uncertain. The CDR3 covers 15 residues. V shed 3 bases and J shed 1 base, with 12 bases lying between them. Per germline, CDR1 LGHNA and CDR2 YSLEER. The CDR3 loop is CASSQGGKKNTEAFF. The DNA for the CDR3 is TGCGCCAGCAGCCAGGGAGGGAAAAAGAACACTGAAGCTTTCTTT.

The chain carries TRBV6-1 and TRBJ2-5; TRBD2 might be the D (7 bases). V was clipped by 4 bases and J by 5 bases, with 14 bases between them. This CDR3 has 14 residues. Germline CDR1 reads MNHNS; CDR2 reads SASEGT. The CDR3 DNA reads TGTGCCAGCAGTGTTGTGGGGGGGCGTGAGACCCAGTACTTC. It is translated as CASSVVGGRETQYF.

The chain has TRBV5-6 and TRBJ2-5; TRBD1 matches 7 bases. CDR1 SGHDT and CDR2 YYEEEE come from the germline V gene. The J segment lost 4 bases and the V segment lost 0 bases, leaving 9 bases of the junction unmatched. The CDR3 sequence is 16 residues long. The CDR3 reads CASSLGVGGAGETQYF. The DNA of the CDR3 is TGTGCCAGCAGCTTGGGTGTAGGGGGCGCGGGAGAGACCCAGTACTTC.

This clone has more than one count but fewer than ten. This chain connects TRBV9 to TRBJ2-3; D is undetermined. From germline, CDR1 is SGDLS and CDR2 YYNGEE. The V gene lost 6 bases and the J gene lost 4 bases, with 15 bases spanning the gap. The CDR3 has 14 amino acids. The DNA for the CDR3 is TGTGCCAGCACGGAGTCTGGAGAAGCAGATACGCAGTATTTT. It specifies CASTESGEADTQYF.

The V and J genes are TRBV10-1 and TRBJ2-3; no reliable D call. V was cut by 0 bases and J by 2 bases, with 21 bases left in between. Germline assignment: CDR1 WNHNN and CDR2 SYGVQD (reference sequence). This CDR3 has 19 residues. The CDR3 is CASSESGLAGNSPTDTQYF. The CDR3 DNA reads as TGCGCCAGCAGTGAGTCGGGTTTGGCAGGTAACAGCCCCACAGATACGCAGTATTTT.